This passage covers 21 T cell receptor beta chains from one sample sequenced in a study of cytomegalovirus exposure and HLA in healthy donors. Primers for the PCR totalled 60 Vbeta and 13 Jbeta. The data were produced by immunoSEQ multiplex PCR, yet TCRdb's version contains in-frame clones alone and is incomplete. The sample consists of over 95,000 clones, approximately 80% of them appearing once. Sequenced input: PBMCs. These receptors originate from a man aged 35 to 55 in good health and CMV-seropositive.

Concerning this clone itself: A read error may produce the germline difference seen at one junction end. The chain has TRBV7-9 and TRBJ2-3; D remains ambiguous. CDR3 size: 14 residues. Germline lookup yields CDR1 SEHNR and CDR2 FQNEAQ (reference sequence). The CDR3 sequence is CSSSLSLPTDTQYF. DNA of the CDR3: TGTTCCAGCAGCTTATCACTACCCACAGATACGCAGTATTTT.

This clone was detected once. The rearrangement links TRBV10-3 to TRBJ2-1; TRBD2 agrees at 11 bases. This CDR3 is 17 amino acids long. The germline CDR1 and CDR2 sequences are ENHRY and SYGVKD. V lost 4 bases to trimming and J lost 7 bases; unmatched junction nucleotides: 12. CDR3 in DNA: TGTGCCATCAGTGGGGCTGCGGGACTAGCGGCCGGGAATGAGCAGTTCTTC. It codes for CAISGAAGLAAGNEQFF.

V is TRBV7-2 and J is TRBJ2-1; D perhaps matches TRBD2 (5 bases). Germline CDR1 and CDR2: SGHTA and FQGNSA. The CDR3 totals 15 residues. The V end was cut by 7 bases, the J end by 0 bases, with 13 bases between. In nucleotides, the CDR3 is TGTGCCAGCACCGCACGGGGATTCTCCTACAATGAGCAGTTCTTC. It encodes CASTARGFSYNEQFF.

The rearrangement links TRBV28 to TRBJ1-4, with unresolved D. Germline CDR1 MDHEN, CDR2 SYDVKM. CDR3 size: 14 residues. The V gene lost 5 bases and the J gene lost 3 bases, with 10 bases spanning the gap. This CDR3 is CASSKTNSNEKLFF. CDR3 nucleotide sequence: TGTGCCAGCAGTAAGACAAACTCTAATGAAAAACTGTTTTTT.

As for this clone: A junction boundary mismatches the germline segment, possibly from a read error. The chain employs TRBV27 and TRBJ2-1, with TRBD1 matching 7 bases. CDR1 and CDR2 (germline): MNHEY, SMNVEV (reference sequence). The CDR3 contains 13 residues. The CDR3 DNA sequence: TGTGCCAGCAGTTTATCCGAAGGGACAGAGCGGTTCTTC. Translating it yields CASSLSEGTERFF.

J is TRBJ1-3 and V is TRBV6-5; 7 bases match TRBD1. V was pared by 6 bases and J by 0 bases, with 5 bases of the junction left unmatched. Germline CDR1 MNHEY, CDR2 SVGAGI. The CDR3 spans 15 residues. The CDR3 nucleotides are TGTGCCAGCAGAACCACAGGGGACTCTGGAAACACCATATATTTT. This encodes CASRTTGDSGNTIYF.

This chain's CDR3 is CRAGTDHGYTF. Here the CDR3 DNA reads TGCAGGGCGGGGACAGATCATGGCTACACCTTC. This chain links TRBV20-1 with TRBJ1-2, with TRBD1 identical over 7 bases. Germline CDR1 is DFQATT and CDR2 is SNEGSKA (reference sequence). The CDR3 has 11 amino acids.

The chain recombines TRBV5-1 with TRBJ1-2; TRBD1 might be the D (6 bases). The length of the CDR3 is 14 residues. V was trimmed by 0 bases and J by 4 bases, leaving 10 bases between them. In germline, CDR1 is SGHRS, CDR2 YFSETQ. In nucleotides, the CDR3 is TGCGCCAGCAGCTTGGGGACAGTGATCTATGGCTACACCTTC. Translation: CASSLGTVIYGYTF.

J is TRBJ1-4 and V is TRBV30, with unresolved D. CDR1 is GTSNPN and CDR2 is SVGIG in the germline V gene (reference sequence). The CDR3 totals 13 residues. The V end was cut by 1 base, the J end by 5 bases, with 8 bases between. CDR3 residues: CAWSARPNEKLFF. The DNA for the CDR3 is TGTGCCTGGAGTGCGCGGCCCAATGAAAAACTGTTTTTT.

This clone was seen only a few times. V and J are TRBV2 and TRBJ2-1; 8 bases match TRBD1. The CDR3 sequence is 13 residues long. The germline gives CDR1 SNHLY, CDR2 FYNNEI. Trimming removed 6 bases from V and 14 bases from J; junction bases left unmatched: 12. The CDR3 nucleotides read TGTGCCAGCAGCGAACTGACAGGGGTTTCTGAGTTCTTC. Protein sequence: CASSELTGVSEFF.

The V call is TRBV6-6, the J call TRBJ2-6; TRBD1 aligns across 7 bases. Germline loops: CDR1 MNHNY, CDR2 SVGAGI (reference sequence). With 2 bases clipped from V and 3 bases from J, the junction kept 1 base outside the gene matches. There are 15 residues in the CDR3. CDR3 bases: TGTGCCAGCAGTTACAGGGGGCGTGGGGCCAACGTCCTGACTTTC. It is translated as CASSYRGRGANVLTF.

The chain couples TRBV10-3 to TRBJ2-2; possibly TRBD2 for D (6 bases). There are 17 residues in the CDR3. CDR1 and CDR2 (germline): ENHRY, SYGVKD. Trimming cost V 7 bases and J 2 bases, with 20 bases left between them. The DNA for the CDR3 is TGTGCCATCAAAGGAGGGGCCGACTTTTTAAACACCGGGGAGCTGTTTTTT. Its protein is CAIKGGADFLNTGELFF.

The rearrangement links TRBV7-9 to TRBJ2-5; 8 positions match TRBD2. The J call is uncertain, as TRBJ2-7 better fits the DNA end. The CDR3 spans 14 residues. Germline lookup yields CDR1 SEHNR and CDR2 FQNEAQ (reference sequence). Written as DNA, the CDR3 is TGTGCCAGCAGCCTATCGGGACTAGCCTACGAGCAGTACTTC. It yields the protein CASSLSGLAYEQYF.

This clone was counted a single time. V is TRBV4-1 and J is TRBJ2-2; 8 positions agree with TRBD1. The length of the CDR3 is 18 residues. Germline V CDR1 and CDR2: MGHRA, YSYEKL. With V trimmed by 0 bases and J by 0 bases, 6 bases remained unmatched. The CDR3 bases are TGCGCCAGCAGCCAAGATCTAAGGACAGGGACGAACACCGGGGAGCTGTTTTTT. Its protein is CASSQDLRTGTNTGELFF.

The chain carries TRBV5-8 and TRBJ2-6, with 9 bases lining up with TRBD1. The V gene end was trimmed by 4 bases and the J gene end by 1 base; junction bases not matched to a gene: 6. Germline V gene lookup returns CDR1 SGHTS and CDR2 YDEGEE. This CDR3 has 17 residues. CDR3: CASSIYRGQSGANVLTF. As DNA, the CDR3 is TGTGCCAGCAGCATCTACAGGGGGCAGTCTGGGGCCAACGTCCTGACTTTC.

The V call is TRBV11-2, the J call TRBJ2-2; no definite D call. Germline V lookup: CDR1 SGHAT, CDR2 FQNNGV. With 1 base removed from V and 7 bases from J, the gap between germline ends came to 19 bases. This CDR3 contains 17 residues. The CDR3 spells CASSLVRRSTSRGELFF. The CDR3, as DNA: TGTGCCAGCAGCTTAGTGCGGAGATCAACGTCTCGCGGGGAGCTGTTTTTT. Using reference TRBV11-2 and TRBJ2-2 for the parts outside the CDR3, the full variable domain is EAGVAQSPRYKIIEKRQSVAFWCNPISGHATLYWYQQILGQGPKLLIQFQNNGVVDDSQLPKDRFSAERLKGVDSTLKIQPAKLEDSAVYLCASSLVRRSTSRGELFFGEGSRLTVL.

This clone was observed a handful of times. V is TRBV2 and J is TRBJ1-5; a weak D match, TRBD1 (5 bases). Germline V CDR1 and CDR2: SNHLY, FYNNEI. The CDR3 length is 15 residues. The V and J ends lost 4 bases and 0 bases respectively, with 10 bases between them. The CDR3 sequence: CASSADSYSNQPQHF. The CDR3 DNA sequence: TGTGCCAGCAGTGCCGACAGTTATAGCAATCAGCCCCAGCATTTT.

V usage is TRBV7-6 and J usage is TRBJ2-5, with 8 bases fitting TRBD2. This CDR3 has 16 amino acids. The germline CDR1 and CDR2 sequences are SGHVS and FNYEAQ. J lost 5 bases, V lost 5 bases, and 13 bases had no gene match. Written as DNA, the CDR3 is TGTGCCAGCAGCCAGAGCCTGAGGAGCGGGGGCGAGACCCAGTACTTC. Translating gives CASSQSLRSGGETQYF.

V gene TRBV6-5 combines with J gene TRBJ1-5, with D possibly TRBD1 on 6 matching bases. Germline CDR1 MNHEY, CDR2 SVGAGI. The V and J ends lost 0 bases and 2 bases respectively, with 8 bases between them. The CDR3 extends over 15 amino acids. This CDR3 is CASSYSAGGNQPQHF. CDR3 sequence (DNA): TGTGCCAGCAGTTACTCGGCAGGGGGCAATCAGCCCCAGCATTTT.

The chain combines TRBV5-1 with TRBJ1-4; 8 bases map to TRBD1. Germline V gives CDR1 SGHRS, CDR2 YFSETQ. The CDR3 contains 15 residues. V lost 4 bases and J lost 7; bases outside the gene matches: 9. The CDR3 bases are TGCGCCAGCAGCCCTGGACAGGGTGATACTGAAAAACTGTTTTTT. This translates into CASSPGQGDTEKLFF. Filled out from reference TRBV5-1 and TRBJ1-4, the complete variable domain reads KAGVTQTPRYLIKTRGQQVTLSCSPISGHRSVSWYQQTPGQGLQFLFEYFSETQRNKGNFPGRFSGRQFSNSRSEMNVSTLELGDSALYLCASSPGQGDTEKLFFGSGTQLSVL.

V and J are TRBV6-6 and TRBJ1-5; no firm D call. The CDR3 runs to 16 residues. Between the trimmed V and J ends, which lost 2 bases and 2 bases, there was a span of 13 bases. Germline lookup yields CDR1 MNHNY and CDR2 SVGAGI (reference sequence). CDR3 DNA sequence: TGTGCCAGCAGTTACCAGACGGGAGGTGGCAATCAGCCCCAGCATTTT. The encoded protein is CASSYQTGGGNQPQHF.